This TCR beta chain comes out of a study of blood T cell repertoires in COVID-19. Background on the study: Whether acute or convalescent, the COVID-19 samples came from the United States, Italy and Spain. The analysed material was cDNA or gDNA that came from T cells, B-cell-depleted T cells, or PBMCs.

The germline CDR1 and CDR2 sequences are SGHNT and YYREEE (reference sequence). The ends were cut back, 2 bases at V and 3 bases at J, with 8 bases in the middle. The CDR3 extends over 13 amino acids. Authors' processing steps: Reference gene primer amplification yielded estimated nucleated cell counts. Profiling relied on immunoSEQ multiplex PCR, and the TCRdb table lists in-frame clones only, not all of them. V, J and clone size reflect that table, while D and trimming were determined from the DNA. The profile shows tens of thousands of clones, 75% to 95% of them singletons. What was sequenced was peripheral blood. The sequence derives from a human donor in a cohort sampled during active COVID-19. The J gene is TRBJ1-1, the V gene TRBV5-4; D gene ambiguous. CDR3 residues: CASSFGGYTEAFF. CDR3 coding DNA: TGTGCCAGCAGCTTCGGAGGGTACACTGAAGCTTTCTTT. Supplemented by reference TRBV5-4 and TRBJ1-1, the full variable domain reads ETGVTQSPTHLIKTRGQQVTLRCSSQSGHNTVSWYQQALGQGPQFIFQYYREEENGRGNFPPRFSGLQFPNYSSELNVNALELDDSALYLCASSFGGYTEAFFGQGTRLTVV.